The rows below give T cell receptor beta chains drawn from one sample of a study of follicular helper T cells after annual influenza vaccination. Sequencing was performed with immunoSEQ multiplex PCR; in TCRdb, only in-frame clones are kept and a portion is missing. The sample holds under 15,000 clones, 65% to 85% seen once. The starting material was CXCR5- memory CD4+ T cells sorted from blood, obtained on the day of influenza vaccination. The receptors here all came from an adult who received the influenza vaccine. Each CDR3 is given with its conserved first and last residue. D genes are given only for firm matches. Rows give clone size only sometimes, using once, few, many, or a class for an expanded clone.

CDR3 protein: CSVWARGSGNTIYF; CDR3 DNA: TGCAGCGTGTGGGCCAGGGGGAGTGGAAACACCATATATTTT; D gene: TRBD1; clone size: -; J gene: TRBJ1-3; V gene: TRBV29-1
CDR3 protein: CASSYQIAGGPDTQYF; CDR3 DNA: TGCGCCAGCAGCTACCAGATAGCGGGGGGGCCAGATACGCAGTATTTT; D gene: TRBD2; clone size: -; J gene: TRBJ2-3; V gene: TRBV5-1
CDR3 protein: CASSQEVSGNTIYF; CDR3 DNA: TGCGCCAGCAGCCAAGAGGTTTCTGGAAACACCATATATTTT; D gene: -; clone size: -; J gene: TRBJ1-3; V gene: TRBV4-3
CDR3 protein: CASSSDRYYEKLFF; CDR3 DNA: TGTGCCAGCAGCTCTGACCGATACTATGAAAAACTGTTTTTT; D gene: -; clone size: -; J gene: TRBJ1-4; V gene: TRBV5-4
CDR3 protein: CASSPRTGEETQYF; CDR3 DNA: TGTGCCAGCAGCCCCCGGACAGGGGAGGAGACCCAGTACTTC; D gene: TRBD1; clone size: -; J gene: TRBJ2-5; V gene: TRBV7-9
CDR3 protein: CAISESGGISYEQYF; CDR3 DNA: TGTGCCATCAGTGAGTCGGGGGGGATCTCCTACGAGCAGTACTTC; D gene: TRBD2; clone size: few; J gene: TRBJ2-7; V gene: TRBV10-3
CDR3 protein: CATSRDKVQPQHF; CDR3 DNA: TGTGCCACCAGCAGAGATAAAGTCCAGCCCCAGCATTTT; D gene: -; clone size: -; J gene: TRBJ1-5; V gene: TRBV15
CDR3 protein: CASSFDRVPDTQYF; CDR3 DNA: TGTGCCAGCAGCTTTGACAGGGTTCCAGATACGCAGTATTTT; D gene: TRBD1; clone size: -; J gene: TRBJ2-3; V gene: TRBV7-8
CDR3 protein: CASSGSGTNYEQYF; CDR3 DNA: TGTGCCAGCAGCGGTTCCGGGACTAACTACGAGCAGTACTTC; D gene: TRBD2; clone size: -; J gene: TRBJ2-7; V gene: TRBV7-9
CDR3 protein: CASSFGGQASNIQYF; CDR3 DNA: TGTGCCAGCAGCTTTGGAGGACAGGCAAGCAACATTCAGTACTTC; D gene: TRBD1; clone size: -; J gene: TRBJ2-4; V gene: TRBV7-8
CDR3 protein: CASSSDTLRDRLKDEQFF; CDR3 DNA: TGTGCCAGCAGCTCGGATACTCTAAGGGACAGGCTTAAGGATGAGCAGTTCTTC; D gene: TRBD1; clone size: -; J gene: TRBJ2-1; V gene: TRBV14
CDR3 protein: CASSKTSGGVDTQYF; CDR3 DNA: TGTGCCAGCAGCAAGACTAGCGGGGGGGTGGATACGCAGTATTTT; D gene: TRBD2; clone size: once; J gene: TRBJ2-3; V gene: TRBV7-6
CDR3 protein: CASIPFGVSNQPQHF; CDR3 DNA: TGTGCCAGCATCCCCTTCGGGGTTAGCAATCAGCCCCAGCATTTT; D gene: -; clone size: -; J gene: TRBJ1-5; V gene: TRBV28
CDR3 protein: CASSLTSGATDTQYF; CDR3 DNA: TGTGCCAGCAGCTTAACCAGCGGGGCCACAGATACGCAGTATTTT; D gene: TRBD2; clone size: -; J gene: TRBJ2-3; V gene: TRBV7-3
CDR3 protein: CASSLGPGTYEQYF; CDR3 DNA: TGTGCCAGCAGCTTAGGGCCCGGAACCTACGAGCAGTACTTC; D gene: -; clone size: -; J gene: TRBJ2-7; V gene: TRBV7-6
CDR3 protein: CASSFLGQGAEETQYF; CDR3 DNA: TGCGCCAGCAGCTTTTTGGGACAGGGGGCGGAAGAGACCCAGTACTTC; D gene: TRBD1; clone size: -; J gene: TRBJ2-5; V gene: TRBV5-1
CDR3 protein: CASSGQGADTQYF; CDR3 DNA: TGTGCCAGCAGCGGACAGGGGGCAGATACGCAGTATTTT; D gene: TRBD1; clone size: -; J gene: TRBJ2-3; V gene: TRBV6-4
CDR3 protein: CASSVGTENTEAFF; CDR3 DNA: TGTGCCAGCAGCGTAGGAACGGAGAACACTGAAGCTTTCTTT; D gene: -; clone size: few; J gene: TRBJ1-1; V gene: TRBV9
CDR3 protein: CSVRTGLLNTGELFF; CDR3 DNA: TGCAGCGTCAGGACAGGGCTCCTCAACACCGGGGAGCTGTTTTTT; D gene: TRBD1; clone size: once; J gene: TRBJ2-2; V gene: TRBV29-1
CDR3 protein: CASSTGGNQPQHF; CDR3 DNA: TGTGCCAGCAGCACTGGGGGCAATCAGCCCCAGCATTTT; D gene: -; clone size: -; J gene: TRBJ1-5; V gene: TRBV7-9
CDR3 protein: CASSLSRGQTQYF; CDR3 DNA: TGTGCCAGCAGTTTATCCAGGGGCCAGACCCAGTACTTC; D gene: -; clone size: once; J gene: TRBJ2-5; V gene: TRBV28
CDR3 protein: CASSFGGAAYEQYF; CDR3 DNA: TGTGCCAGCAGCTTCGGGGGGGCAGCCTACGAGCAGTACTTC; D gene: TRBD2; clone size: -; J gene: TRBJ2-7; V gene: TRBV2
CDR3 protein: CASSEGGVGQPQHF; CDR3 DNA: TGCGCCAGCAGTGAGGGAGGGGTAGGTCAGCCCCAGCATTTT; D gene: -; clone size: few; J gene: TRBJ1-5; V gene: TRBV10-1
CDR3 protein: CASSLRPGNEKLFF; CDR3 DNA: TGTGCCAGCAGCTTACGGCCAGGGAATGAAAAACTGTTTTTT; D gene: -; clone size: few; J gene: TRBJ1-4; V gene: TRBV7-6
CDR3 protein: CASGLVVGTGWTEAFF; CDR3 DNA: TGTGCTAGTGGTTTGGTAGTCGGGACAGGATGGACTGAAGCTTTCTTT; D gene: TRBD1; clone size: -; J gene: TRBJ1-1; V gene: TRBV12-5
CDR3 protein: CASSLGRYQETQYF; CDR3 DNA: TGTGCCAGCAGCTTAGGGAGGTACCAAGAGACCCAGTACTTC; D gene: -; clone size: few; J gene: TRBJ2-5; V gene: TRBV7-9
CDR3 protein: CASSYVGGLGYTF; CDR3 DNA: TGTGCCAGCAGTTACGTAGGGGGCCTTGGCTACACCTTC; D gene: TRBD1; clone size: once; J gene: TRBJ1-2; V gene: TRBV6-6
CDR3 protein: CASSLAVGVGELFF; CDR3 DNA: TGTGCCAGCAGCTTAGCGGTGGGGGTCGGGGAGCTGTTTTTT; D gene: -; clone size: -; J gene: TRBJ2-2; V gene: TRBV7-7
CDR3 protein: CASRKGQRWGAPDTQYF; CDR3 DNA: TGTGCCAGCAGAAAGGGGCAGCGCTGGGGGGCCCCAGATACGCAGTATTTT; D gene: -; clone size: -; J gene: TRBJ2-3; V gene: TRBV28
CDR3 protein: CASSLVGTGELFF; CDR3 DNA: TGTGCCAGCAGCTTAGTCGGGACCGGGGAGCTGTTTTTT; D gene: -; clone size: -; J gene: TRBJ2-2; V gene: TRBV28
CDR3 protein: CASSSGRLGGYTF; CDR3 DNA: TGTGCCAGCAGTTCCGGGAGGCTGGGCGGCTACACCTTC; D gene: -; clone size: -; J gene: TRBJ1-2; V gene: TRBV2
CDR3 protein: CASSRRAFVGNEQFF; CDR3 DNA: TGTGCCAGCAGCCGCCGTGCGTTCGTCGGCAATGAGCAGTTCTTC; D gene: -; clone size: -; J gene: TRBJ2-1; V gene: TRBV5-4
CDR3 protein: CATSRDGWNTEAFF; CDR3 DNA: TGTGCCACCAGCAGAGATGGCTGGAACACTGAAGCTTTCTTT; D gene: -; clone size: -; J gene: TRBJ1-1; V gene: TRBV15
CDR3 protein: CASSLTGESPLHF; CDR3 DNA: TGTGCCAGCAGCTTGACAGGGGAGTCACCCCTCCACTTT; D gene: TRBD1; clone size: -; J gene: TRBJ1-6; V gene: TRBV5-5
CDR3 protein: CASSELPTSSLETQYF; CDR3 DNA: TGTGCCAGCAGTGAACTTCCGACTAGCTCTTTGGAGACCCAGTACTTC; D gene: TRBD2; clone size: -; J gene: TRBJ2-5; V gene: TRBV2
CDR3 protein: CASTTGGPHTGELFF; CDR3 DNA: TGTGCCAGCACCACGGGGGGCCCTCACACCGGGGAGCTGTTTTTT; D gene: -; clone size: -; J gene: TRBJ2-2; V gene: TRBV7-9
CDR3 protein: CASRTLSNPYGYTF; CDR3 DNA: TGTGCCAGCAGGACCCTGTCAAATCCCTATGGCTACACCTTC; D gene: -; clone size: -; J gene: TRBJ1-2; V gene: TRBV6-1
CDR3 protein: CASSLAEDTGELFF; CDR3 DNA: TGTGCCAGCAGTCTAGCGGAGGACACCGGGGAGCTGTTTTTT; D gene: -; clone size: -; J gene: TRBJ2-2; V gene: TRBV21-1
CDR3 protein: CASSLVSGNQPQHF; CDR3 DNA: TGTGCCAGTAGTCTAGTGTCGGGAAATCAGCCCCAGCATTTT; D gene: -; clone size: few; J gene: TRBJ1-5; V gene: TRBV19
CDR3 protein: CASSVASVGRFTGELFF; CDR3 DNA: TGTGCCAGCAGCGTAGCCAGCGTCGGACGTTTCACCGGGGAGCTGTTTTTT; D gene: -; clone size: -; J gene: TRBJ2-2; V gene: TRBV9
CDR3 protein: CASRVTGGGNTIYF; CDR3 DNA: TGTGCCAGCAGGGTGACAGGGGGCGGAAACACCATATATTTT; D gene: TRBD1; clone size: -; J gene: TRBJ1-3; V gene: TRBV6-5